Below are 5 T cell receptor beta chains sequenced from a single sample in a study of shared clonotypes between healthy human individuals. Profiling relied on immunoSEQ multiplex PCR, and the TCRdb table lists in-frame clones only, not all of them. The table shows 1.5 million to 1.9 million clones, with under 99% occurring only once. The sample taken for sequencing was naive CD4+ T cells sorted from blood. Subset reported: CD45RA+ positively selected. These TCRs come from a man in his thirties or forties in good health.

In regard to this clone: Other DNA sequences in the sample encode the same CDR3. The gene calls are TRBV18 and TRBJ2-5; the D gene is possibly TRBD2 (6 bases). CDR1 KGHSH and CDR2 LQKENI come from the germline V gene. The CDR3 consists of 12 residues. Trimming stripped 3 bases from V and 5 bases from J, with 7 bases between. CDR3 DNA: TGTGCCAGCTCACCTCGGGGGGAGACCCAGTACTTC. As protein: CASSPRGETQYF.

This chain joins TRBV14 and TRBJ2-1; tentatively, D is TRBD2 (5 bases). The CDR3 loop spans 15 amino acids. Germline V CDR1 and CDR2: SGHDN, FVKESK. Trimming removed 1 base at V and 4 bases at J, with 11 bases between. In DNA form, the CDR3 reads TGTGCCAGCAGCCAAGTTACTGGCGGGTACAATGAGCAGTTCTTC. Protein product: CASSQVTGGYNEQFF.

CDR3 in DNA: TGTGCCAGCACCTCAACGAGGGGGGCAAGATTGGGCAATCAGCCCCAGCATTTT. It yields the protein CASTSTRGARLGNQPQHF. The chain links TRBV27 to TRBJ1-5, with D possibly TRBD1 on 6 matching bases. In germline, CDR1 is MNHEY, CDR2 SMNVEV (reference sequence). The CDR3 loop spans 18 amino acids. Trimming removed 7 bases at V and 2 bases at J, with 24 bases between.

This rearrangement joins TRBV6-1 to TRBJ2-7; TRBD2 agrees at 10 bases. V lost 8 bases, J lost 7 bases, and 8 bases stayed unmatched. Germline CDR1 and CDR2: MNHNS and SASEGT. The CDR3 consists of 13 residues. The CDR3 sequence: CASVGLAVQEQYF. The CDR3 region has the DNA TGTGCCAGCGTTGGACTAGCGGTACAAGAGCAGTACTTC.

A note on this clone: Relative to the germline gene, one junction end is altered; a read error may explain this. V and J are TRBV27 and TRBJ2-7, with D perhaps TRBD1 (6 bases). This CDR3 comprises 18 residues. Germline V gene lookup returns CDR1 MNHEY and CDR2 SMNVEV (reference sequence). The CDR3 DNA sequence: TGTGTCAGCAGTTCAATTTCGATGACGGGACATATTTCCTACGAGCAGTACTTC. The encoded protein is CVSSSISMTGHISYEQYF.